The 5 T cell receptor beta chains below were found in one sample sequenced in a study of shared clonotypes between healthy human individuals. Repertoires were generated with immunoSEQ multiplex PCR, while TCRdb's copy carries only in-frame clones and drops some. The table shows about 1.5 million clones, with approximately 98% occurring only once. Sequenced: naive CD4+ T cells sorted from blood. Subset described: CD45RA+ positively selected. The receptors were gathered from a man aged 25-40 years in good health.

Remarks on this clone: At one of its ends the junction is not consistent with the germline gene, which may arise from a read error. The CDR3 DNA sequence: TGTGCCAGCAGCCAAGATAAGGCCAGGGAATCTGAGTTGGACTTC. It is translated as CASSQDKARESELDF. The chain recombines TRBV4-2 with TRBJ2-7; D perhaps matches TRBD1 (5 bases). From germline, CDR1 is LGHNA and CDR2 YNFKEQ. The CDR3 covers 15 residues.

This chain connects TRBV5-4 to TRBJ1-4; no definite D call. The ends were cut back, 3 bases at V and 5 bases at J, with 11 bases in the middle. Germline V gene sequence: CDR1 SGHNT, CDR2 YYREEE (reference sequence). The CDR3 totals 14 residues. The CDR3 loop reads CASSWPEGNEKLFF. In DNA form, the CDR3 reads TGTGCCAGCAGCTGGCCGGAGGGAAATGAAAAACTGTTTTTT.

This sequence joins TRBV28 and TRBJ2-5, with 9 bases identical to TRBD2. Per the germline V gene, CDR1 is MDHEN and CDR2 is SYDVKM. The CDR3 is 17 amino acids. Trimming at V came to 6 bases and at J to 6 bases, leaving 17 bases not matched to a gene. CDR3 DNA: TGTGCCAGCAGCCCGCACCCCCTAGCGGGGAGGGGTAAGACCCAGTACTTC. Its translation: CASSPHPLAGRGKTQYF.

This chain connects TRBV28 to TRBJ2-4; D gene uncertain. The CDR3 covers 11 residues. CDR1 is MDHEN and CDR2 is SYDVKM in the germline V gene. The V gene lost 1 base and the J gene lost 8 bases, with 3 bases spanning the gap. The CDR3 DNA sequence: TGTGCCAGCAGTTTATCGGACATTCAGTACTTC. Residues: CASSLSDIQYF.

The chain combines TRBV29-1 with TRBJ2-3; 10 bases map to TRBD2. This CDR3 spans 18 amino acids. Trimming removed 4 bases from V and 2 bases from J; junction bases left unmatched: 15. Germline CDR1 and CDR2: SQVTM and ANQGSEA. CDR3 sequence: CSVGGDSGRRAYTDTQYF. The CDR3 DNA is TGCAGCGTTGGGGGGGATAGCGGGAGGCGGGCCTACACAGATACGCAGTATTTT.